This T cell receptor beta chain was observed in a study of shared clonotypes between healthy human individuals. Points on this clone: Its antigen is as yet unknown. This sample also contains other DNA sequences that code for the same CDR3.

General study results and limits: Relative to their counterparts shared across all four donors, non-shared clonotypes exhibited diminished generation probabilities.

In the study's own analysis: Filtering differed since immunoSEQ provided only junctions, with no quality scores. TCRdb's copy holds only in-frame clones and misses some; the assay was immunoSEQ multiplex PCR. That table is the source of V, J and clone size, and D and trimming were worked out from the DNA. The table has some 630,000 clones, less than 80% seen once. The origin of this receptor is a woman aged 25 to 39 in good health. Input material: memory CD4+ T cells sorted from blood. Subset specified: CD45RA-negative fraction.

CDR3 region: CASSLEGGAYEQYF. The DNA for the CDR3 is TGTGCCAGCAGCTTAGAAGGGGGGGCCTACGAGCAGTACTTC. The V call is TRBV7-8, the J call TRBJ2-7; maybe TRBD2 (7 bases). Germline CDR1 and CDR2: SGHVS and FQNEAQ. Trimming left V 1 base short and J 2 bases short, with 9 bases between. The CDR3 runs to 14 residues.